This is a list of T cell receptor beta chains from one sample in a study of tumor and adjacent non-tumor tissue in lung cancer. TCRdb called the multiplex PCR reads again in MiXCR, with one record for every CDR3 protein. The data hold fewer than 120,000 distinct CDR3 sequences, with approximately 87% observed a single time. Sample: lung tumor tissue. The receptor set was obtained from a man between 65 and 85 years old with non-small cell lung cancer. CDR3s include the opening cysteine and the closing phenylalanine or tryptophan. The D gene is left open where the match is weak. Size values are once, few and many counts, or a class for expanded clones, and some rows have none.

J gene	D gene	V gene	clone size	CDR3 DNA	CDR3 protein
TRBJ2-7	TRBD2	TRBV12-3/TRBV12-4	.	TGTGCCAGCAGTAAAACCACTAGCGGGAGGGTCAACGAACAGTACTTC	CASSKTTSGRVNEQYF
TRBJ2-2	TRBD1	TRBV11-3	.	TGTGCCAGCACAGGACAGGGGAGGAACACCGGCGAGCTATCTTTT	CASTGQGRNTGELSF
TRBJ2-7	TRBD2	TRBV4-2	.	TGTGCCAGCAGCAAAGTTGCCCTAGCGGGGGACGGGCAGTATTTC	CASSKVALAGDGQYF
TRBJ1-1	.	TRBV11-2	.	TGTGCCAGCAGCTTAGGCGGGGGCCGGACAGAAGTTTTCTTT	CASSLGGGRTEVFF
TRBJ2-1	TRBD2	TRBV6-2/TRBV6-3	.	TGTGCCAGCAGTAATACTAGCGGGGGGGCGGTCGATGAGCAGATCTTC	CASSNTSGGAVDEQIF
TRBJ2-2	.	TRBV4-1	.	TGCGCCAGCAGCCAAGTTTCGTTTTGGGCGGGATCAGTCACCGGGGAGCTGATTTTC	CASSQVSFWAGSVTGELIF
TRBJ1-6	.	TRBV20-1	.	TGCAGTGTTAGAGATCCGGGACCGACCAATTCACCCCTCTACTTT	CSVRDPGPTNSPLYF
TRBJ2-1	.	TRBV12-3/TRBV12-4	.	TGTGCCAGCAGTATCGCAACAGGTATCTCCTACAATGAGCAGCTCTTC	CASSIATGISYNEQLF
TRBJ2-7	.	TRBV29-1	.	TGCAGTGTTGAAAGGGTGGGACCGACATACGAGCAGTACTTC	CSVERVGPTYEQYF
TRBJ1-1	.	TRBV29-1	.	TGTAGCGTTGAAGATACAGGGACTAATCCTGGAACTTTCTTT	CSVEDTGTNPGTFF
TRBJ2-5	.	TRBV11-3	.	TGTGTCAGCGCTCCCGACTGGGGGCGGGAGACCCAGTACTTC	CVSAPDWGRETQYF
TRBJ2-2	.	TRBV11-2	.	TGCGCCAGCAGTCTGGACGGTCAGTCCGGGGAGCTGTTTTTT	CASSLDGQSGELFF
TRBJ1-6	.	TRBV5-1	.	TGCGCCAGCAGCACCCAGGGACAACATAATGCACCCCTCCACTTT	CASSTQGQHNAPLHF
TRBJ1-4	.	TRBV11-3	.	TGTGCCAGCAGCTCAGTACGTAGAGCGTCTAATGAAAAACTGTTTTTT	CASSSVRRASNEKLFF
TRBJ2-3	.	TRBV4-1	.	TGCGCCAGCAGCCAAACTGTCTCTGCAGATACGCAGTATTTT	CASSQTVSADTQYF
TRBJ2-1	TRBD2	TRBV24-1	.	TGTGCTACCAGTGCCAGGCCCGGGACTAGCGGGGGACATGAGGATGAGCAGTTCTTC	CATSARPGTSGGHEDEQFF
TRBJ2-7	.	TRBV6-2/TRBV6-3	.	TGTGCCAGCAGCCGCCGCCAAGCGAACTCCTACCAGCAGTACTTC	CASSRRQANSYQQYF
TRBJ2-5	TRBD1	TRBV4-1	.	TGCGCCAGCAGCCAAGAAGGACAGGCGATGGAGACTCAGTACTTC	CASSQEGQAMETQYF
TRBJ2-3	.	TRBV11-3	.	TGTGCCATCACCTGTCGGGAAGTAAGCCCAGATACGCAGTATTTT	CAITCREVSPDTQYF
TRBJ2-1	.	TRBV20-1	many	TGCAGTGCGGTGACGAGCCTCTTAATGCATGAGCAGTTCTTC	CSAVTSLLMHEQFF
TRBJ1-2	TRBD1	TRBV20-1	.	TGCAGTGCTAGCTCCGGACAGGTGCGACTCTATGGCTACACTTTC	CSASSGQVRLYGYTF
TRBJ2-5	.	TRBV5-1	.	TGCGCCAGCAGCTTGGCGCAAGAAGAGACCCAGTACTTC	CASSLAQEETQYF
TRBJ1-1	TRBD1	TRBV19	.	TGTGTCTGTAACTACAGGGGCACTGAAGCTTTCTTT	CVCNYRGTEAFF
TRBJ1-1	TRBD1	TRBV5-1	.	TGCGCCAGTAATACTGGACAGGTGGACACTGAAGCTTTCTTT	CASNTGQVDTEAFF
TRBJ2-3	.	TRBV11-2	.	TGTGCCAGAAGCTTCTCGTTCGGATATAGCACAGTTACGCAGTATTTT	CARSFSFGYSTVTQYF
TRBJ1-2	.	TRBV6-6	once	TGTGCCAGCAATTGGCAGGGTAAAGACTACACCTTC	CASNWQGKDYTF
TRBJ1-1	.	TRBV5-6	.	TGTGCTACCAGCTTCCGAGGGACATCGAACACTGAAGCTTTCTTT	CATSFRGTSNTEAFF
TRBJ2-2	.	TRBV29-1	.	TGCAGCGTTCTGGTGAACACCGGGGAGCTGTTGTTT	CSVLVNTGELLF
TRBJ1-2	.	TRBV12-3/TRBV12-4	.	TGTGCCAGCAGTCTTCCCAGGGGCTATGGCTGCACCTTC	CASSLPRGYGCTF
TRBJ1-2	.	TRBV11-1	once	TGTGCCAGCAGCTCATGCAGATATGGCTACACGTTC	CASSSCRYGYTF
TRBJ2-7	.	TRBV4-1	.	TGCGCCAGCAGCCTGGGACCGGGCTCCTACGAGCAGCACTTC	CASSLGPGSYEQHF
TRBJ2-7	TRBD1	TRBV5-5	.	TGTGCCAGCAACTGGGACAGGGACGAGCAGTACTTC	CASNWDRDEQYF
TRBJ1-6	.	TRBV5-4	.	TGTGCCAGCAGCACCTGGATAGGGGGAGGGATTAATTCACCCCTCCACTTT	CASSTWIGGGINSPLHF
TRBJ1-2	.	TRBV10-2	.	TGCGCCAGCAGTGAGCCTGGGGAAATATATGGCTACACCTTC	CASSEPGEIYGYTF
TRBJ1-4	TRBD1	TRBV10-3	.	TGTGCCATCAGTGATAAGGACACAGGGGGGGAAAAACTCTTTTTT	CAISDKDTGGEKLFF
TRBJ2-3	.	TRBV5-1	.	TGCGCCGGCAGTTTGATCCCGGGGGATACGCAGTATTTT	CAGSLIPGDTQYF
TRBJ2-5	.	TRBV6-5	medium-sized	TGTGCCAGCAGCTCCCATTCGGACAGACCAGAGACCCAGTACTTC	CASSSHSDRPETQYF
TRBJ2-5	.	TRBV4-1	few	TGCGCCAGCAGCCATCCCCGAGAGACCCAGTACTTC	CASSHPRETQYF
TRBJ1-5	.	TRBV5-1	.	TGCGCCAGCAGTCCCAAAGGTTATAGGAATCAGCCCCAGCATTTT	CASSPKGYRNQPQHF
TRBJ2-3	.	TRBV14	.	TGTGCCAGCAGCCAACGTACCATGCAGTTTTTT	CASSQRTMQFF
TRBJ2-5	TRBD2	TRBV29-1	.	TGCAGCGTTAAATTCGATCGGACTAGCGGGTGGAAACAAGAGACCCAGTACTTC	CSVKFDRTSGWKQETQYF
TRBJ2-5	TRBD2	TRBV12-3/TRBV12-4	.	TGTGCCAGCAGCGGGCCAGCGGGAGTCGTGGAGACCCAGTGCTTC	CASSGPAGVVETQCF
TRBJ2-7	TRBD2	TRBV12-3/TRBV12-4	.	TGTGCCAGCACTTTCGGGAGGCCTCTATACGAGCAGTACTTC	CASTFGRPLYEQYF